This record concerns one TCR beta chain sequence. It lacks a known antigen. No much larger clone is present one base from it, and per-base qualities are unavailable. Cut back by 0 bases and 8 bases, the V and J ends lie 19 bases apart. From the cysteine up to the phenylalanine, the CDR3 has a length of 16 residues. The sequence is cut down to CDR3 DNA, 48 bases in frame from base 1. CDR1 and CDR2, looked up from the germline V gene, are MNHEY and SVGAGI. Separate from the roughly 650-subject first cohort, the validation cohort of 120 subjects was the group to which the donors belonged. The data stem from a study of cytomegalovirus exposure and HLA in healthy donors listed by TCRdb under 2017. Context from the whole study: According to a later analysis, the roughly 120 validation repertoires were produced on the same platform as the approximately 610 repertoires of the first cohort. The aim of the study was to test whether cataloging public T cell receptors could identify signatures of past pathogen exposure. Besides the first cohort of roughly 700 subjects, a separate validation cohort made up of 120 or so different subjects was used. To predict cytomegalovirus infection status, the study brought together high-throughput TCR immunosequencing, statistical association of individual TCRs with disease status, and machine learning.

Broad study findings and their caveats: Across donors, most TCR sequences were observed very rarely, whereas some public TCRs were present in many individuals. In a later analysis, TCRs clustered in the first cohort were found to also tend to co-occur in the roughly 120 validation repertoires, with approximately 94% of cluster scores above 0. A total of 150 to 200 TCR beta chains were listed by the study as associated with cytomegalovirus. The classifier was reported to diagnose cytomegalovirus status with high specificity and sensitivity in both the original and validation cohorts. In vitro tests confirmed that a few of the cytomegalovirus-associated TCR beta chains recognize cytomegalovirus antigens. All 120 or so repertoires were used to score co-occurrence in the validation cohort in a later analysis, because that analysis had no HLA typing for the cohort. It was suggested by the authors that the approach could potentially be generalized to other disease states and immunological phenotypes.

Library preparation used the immunoSEQ multiplex PCR assay. The original pipeline was this. A statistical classification framework was developed to diagnose cytomegalovirus status using the catalog of TCR beta chain sequences. TCRdb's version of the immuneACCESS table is confined to in-frame rearrangements and falls short of the full clone set. An unresolved V gene accounts for under half of the shortfall where checked; the remainder is of unknown origin. For V, J and clone size, that table is used; D and trimming come from the DNA. The sample records over 55,000 clones, roughly 96% of which are singletons. Around 0.83% of the sample is in the top ten clones.

The specimen was PBMCs. This sequence uses TRBV6-5 and TRBJ1-2, with a weak D call of TRBD1 (6 bases match). The TCR comes from a young man in good health and CMV-seronegative. DNA sequence: TGTGCCAGCAGTTACTCCGGGAGGGGGGCTGTGTCGGGCTACACCTTC. This yields the protein CASSYSGRGAVSGYTF.